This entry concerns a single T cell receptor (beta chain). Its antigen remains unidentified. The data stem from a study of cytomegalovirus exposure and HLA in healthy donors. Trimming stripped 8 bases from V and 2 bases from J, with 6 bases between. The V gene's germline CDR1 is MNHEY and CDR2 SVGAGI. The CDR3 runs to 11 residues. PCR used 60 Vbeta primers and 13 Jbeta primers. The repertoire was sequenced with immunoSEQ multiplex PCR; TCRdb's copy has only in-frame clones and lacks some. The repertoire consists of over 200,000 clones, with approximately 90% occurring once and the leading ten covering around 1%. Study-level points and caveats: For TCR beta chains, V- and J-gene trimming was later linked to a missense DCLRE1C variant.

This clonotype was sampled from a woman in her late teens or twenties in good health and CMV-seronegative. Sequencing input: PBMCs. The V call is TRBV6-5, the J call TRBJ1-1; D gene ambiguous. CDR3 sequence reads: CASQINTEAFF. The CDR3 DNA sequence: TGTGCCAGCCAGATAAACACTGAAGCTTTCTTT.